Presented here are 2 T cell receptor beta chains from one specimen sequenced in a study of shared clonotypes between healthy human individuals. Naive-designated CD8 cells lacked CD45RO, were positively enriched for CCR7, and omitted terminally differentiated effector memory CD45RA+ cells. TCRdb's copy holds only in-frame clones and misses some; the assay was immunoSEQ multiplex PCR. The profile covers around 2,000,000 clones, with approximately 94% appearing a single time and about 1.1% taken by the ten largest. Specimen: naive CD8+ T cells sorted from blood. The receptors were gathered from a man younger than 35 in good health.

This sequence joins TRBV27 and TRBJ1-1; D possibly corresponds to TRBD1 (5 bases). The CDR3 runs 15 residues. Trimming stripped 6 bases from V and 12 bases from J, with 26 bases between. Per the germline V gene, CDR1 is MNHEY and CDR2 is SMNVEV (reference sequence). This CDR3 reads CASSRRGGHGAETFF. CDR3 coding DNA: TGTGCCAGCAGCCGTAGGGGAGGACATGGGGCTGAGACTTTCTTT.

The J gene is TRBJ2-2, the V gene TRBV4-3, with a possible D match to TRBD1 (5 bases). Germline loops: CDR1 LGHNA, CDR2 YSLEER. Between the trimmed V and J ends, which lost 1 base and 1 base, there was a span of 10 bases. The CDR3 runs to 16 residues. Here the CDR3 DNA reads TGCGCCAGCAGCCAAGGCCATCAGGGGAACACCGGGGAGCTGTTTTTT. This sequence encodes CASSQGHQGNTGELFF.